The rows below give T cell receptor beta chains drawn from one sample of a study of T cell repertoires in cytomegalovirus infection. TCRdb ran MiXCR on the reads and lists one entry per CDR3 protein. The sample contains about 360,000 distinct CDR3 sequences, about a sixth of which appear only once. The sequenced sample consisted of PBMCs. These receptors were collected from a human donor in good health (CMV status not recorded). Some clones in this sample may be carry-over from other donors' samples. The conserved cysteine and the conserved F or W are not part of the CDR3 here.

j_call v_call cdr3_aa
TRBJ2-3 TRBV11-2 ASSSTSGSNTQY
TRBJ2-1 TRBV6-2/TRBV6-3 ASTGPYNEQF
TRBJ2-4 TRBV2 ASTPDLAKNIQY
TRBJ2-7 TRBV12-3/TRBV12-4 ASSFGGQQY
TRBJ2-3 TRBV14 ASSQGVTDTQY
TRBJ2-4 TRBV7-9 ASRSRGDIQY
TRBJ2-1 TRBV4-1 ASSQDLWGSYNEQF
TRBJ2-3 TRBV12-3/TRBV12-4 ASNTLRDRGVDTQY
TRBJ1-2 TRBV5-1 ASSLPGADNYGYT
TRBJ2-7 TRBV7-2 ASSLGGHYEQY
TRBJ2-7 TRBV20-1 SAHRPTERPSEQY
TRBJ2-1 TRBV12-3/TRBV12-4 ASGLAGVGDEQF
TRBJ2-7 TRBV6-6 ASSYRTSGGRYEQY
TRBJ1-2 TRBV6-2/TRBV6-3 ASRTQGGYGYT
TRBJ1-1 TRBV2 ASSVETAEAF
TRBJ2-1 TRBV18 ASSSQGALYNEQF
TRBJ2-5 TRBV6-6 ASSYSIQGGKTQY
TRBJ2-1 TRBV4-1 ASSQDWRSEQF
TRBJ2-7 TRBV7-9 ASSFSYEQY
TRBJ2-1 TRBV7-2 ASSPGTGAPNEQF
TRBJ1-2 TRBV28 ASSLSGEQSNYGYT
TRBJ2-4 TRBV7-4 ASSFGGAKNIQY
TRBJ1-3 TRBV6-6 ASSYSKSRARNTIY
TRBJ2-5 TRBV6-1 ASSDWDRGSETQY
TRBJ2-3 TRBV4-1 ASSQPGVRDTQY
TRBJ2-1 TRBV20-1 SARGGGRGRYNEQF
TRBJ2-6 TRBV20-1 SASRSLGPDVLT
TRBJ2-1 TRBV20-1 SPGPGVNEQF
TRBJ2-2 TRBV2 ASRPGLADTGELF
TRBJ1-5 TRBV10-3 AISGEVSNQPQH
TRBJ2-3 TRBV6-6 ASNSGLSLADTQY
TRBJ1-2 TRBV7-8 ASSLIRTSPVYGYT
TRBJ2-1 TRBV5-3 ASSWDSGGASNEQF
TRBJ1-2 TRBV4-3 ASSRGGVAGYT
TRBJ2-5 TRBV7-9 ASSTRTGGRETQY
TRBJ2-7 TRBV7-2 ASSLLARSYEQY